The 21 T cell receptor beta chains in this list originate from one sample, sequenced in a study of blood T cell repertoires in COVID-19. Generated by immunoSEQ multiplex PCR, the TCRdb table keeps only in-frame clones and is missing some. The table lists fewer than 500,000 clones, about 89% of them singletons. The source material was PBMCs or T cells enriched from blood (not recorded which). These receptors were obtained from a young man who had recovered from COVID-19.

J is TRBJ1-6 and V is TRBV4-2; D perhaps matches TRBD1 (5 bases). Germline-derived CDR1 and CDR2 are LGHNA and YNFKEQ. This CDR3 contains 16 residues. The germline V and J ends were trimmed by 1 base and 10 bases, with 17 bases remaining between them. CDR3 in DNA: TGTGCCAGCAGCCAAGCGGAGATCCAGGGTCGGTCACCCCTCCACTTT. Its translation: CASSQAEIQGRSPLHF.

This clone was seen just once. This chain joins TRBV6-6 and TRBJ1-1; the D gene is possibly TRBD1 (5 bases). The V end lost 0 bases, the J end lost 4 bases, and 6 bases lay between the germline ends. The germline V gene has CDR1 MNHNY and CDR2 SVGAGI (reference sequence). The CDR3 is made up of 13 amino acids. CDR3 loop: CASSYSQGTEAFF. CDR3 nucleotide sequence: TGTGCCAGCAGTTACTCCCAGGGCACTGAAGCTTTCTTT.

A few counts support this clone. The chain recombines TRBV27 with TRBJ1-2; 8 bases are shared with TRBD1. This CDR3 region has 15 residues. V shed 5 bases, J shed 6 bases, and the junction held 11 bases outside the gene matches. The V gene's germline CDR1 is MNHEY and CDR2 SMNVEV (reference sequence). The CDR3 sequence is CASSLRTGKDDGYTF. The CDR3 DNA is TGTGCCAGCAGTCTCCGGACAGGGAAGGATGATGGCTACACCTTC.

V usage is TRBV4-2 and J usage is TRBJ2-7; maybe TRBD2 (9 bases). Germline V CDR1 and CDR2: LGHNA, YNFKEQ. CDR3 length: 15 amino acids. Trimming pared 9 bases from V and 0 bases from J, leaving 18 bases between. The CDR3 protein is CARGQVAGDSYEQYF. CDR3 bases: TGTGCCAGGGGACAGGTAGCGGGGGACTCCTACGAGCAGTACTTC.

The chain joins TRBV5-1 to TRBJ1-1; D is uncertain. Germline V gives CDR1 SGHRS, CDR2 YFSETQ. CDR3 size: 15 residues. Between the trimmed V and J ends, which lost 0 bases and 4 bases, there was a span of 13 bases. DNA for the CDR3: TGCGCCAGCAGCTTGGTATCCGGGGAGGGCACTGAAGCTTTCTTT. It yields the protein CASSLVSGEGTEAFF.

This chain links TRBV12-3 or TRBV12-4 with TRBJ1-2, with D tentatively TRBD1 (5 bases). The V end was cut by 2 bases, the J end by 8 bases, with 12 bases between. This CDR3 contains 13 residues. CDR3: CASSLIQGSGYTF. The CDR3, as DNA: TGTGCCAGCAGTTTAATCCAGGGATCGGGCTACACCTTC.

The chain carries TRBV9 and TRBJ2-5; 7 bases agree with TRBD2. In germline, CDR1 is SGDLS, CDR2 YYNGEE. The CDR3 runs to 14 residues. With 2 bases clipped from V and 2 bases from J, the junction kept 3 bases outside the gene matches. CDR3 loop: CASSVEAGQETQYF. The CDR3 DNA follows: TGTGCCAGCAGCGTGGAAGCGGGGCAAGAGACCCAGTACTTC.

This clone was counted a few times. The J gene is TRBJ2-2, the V gene TRBV10-1; 8 bases are a match to TRBD1. Germline V gene lookup returns CDR1 WNHNN and CDR2 SYGVQD (reference sequence). J lost 2 bases, V lost 5 bases, and 10 bases had no gene match. The CDR3 consists of 17 residues. This CDR3 is CASSQGRTGINTGELFF. The CDR3 DNA is TGCGCCAGCAGTCAGGGTAGGACAGGGATCAACACCGGGGAGCTGTTTTTT.

The chain employs TRBV27 and TRBJ1-5; 8 nucleotides match TRBD1. J was trimmed by 3 bases and V by 5 bases; bases with no gene match: 9. Germline V gives CDR1 MNHEY, CDR2 SMNVEV (reference sequence). The CDR3 covers 16 residues. The CDR3 DNA is TGTGCCAGCAGTCTAGACAGGGGTTGGAACAATCAGCCCCAGCATTTT. It is translated as CASSLDRGWNNQPQHF.

The chain links TRBV10-3 to TRBJ1-2, with 8 nucleotides matching TRBD1. V was pared by 2 bases and J by 5 bases, with 4 bases of the junction left unmatched. CDR1 is ENHRY, CDR2 SYGVKD, per germline. The CDR3 has 14 amino acids. The CDR3 loop is CAISEIQGDYGYTF. The CDR3 DNA reads TGTGCCATCAGTGAGATACAGGGGGATTATGGCTACACCTTC.

This rearrangement joins TRBV5-8 to TRBJ1-1; TRBD1 matches 8 bases. This CDR3 is built from 16 residues. Germline V gene lookup returns CDR1 SGHTS and CDR2 YDEGEE. V trimming: 1 base; J trimming: 1 base; junction bases outside the gene matches: 6. The CDR3 spells CASSLNSGGPNTEAFF. Here the CDR3 DNA reads TGTGCCAGCAGCTTGAACTCAGGGGGCCCGAACACTGAAGCTTTCTTT. The full variable domain, with the rest looked up from reference TRBV5-8 and TRBJ1-1, is EAGVTQSPTHLIKTRGQQATLRCSPISGHTSVYWYQQALGLGLQFLLWYDEGEERNRGNFPPRFSGRQFPNYSSELNVNALELEDSALYLCASSLNSGGPNTEAFFGQGTRLTVV.

The J gene is TRBJ2-3, the V gene TRBV30, with 7 bases fitting TRBD1. This CDR3 comprises 14 residues. V dropped 1 base and J dropped 2; count of bases not matched to a gene: 3. Germline V gene data show CDR1 as GTSNPN and CDR2 as SVGIG (reference sequence). Here the CDR3 DNA reads TGTGCCTGGAGTGAAGGGGGCCTCACAGATACGCAGTATTTT. As protein: CAWSEGGLTDTQYF.

The rearrangement uses TRBV4-3 and TRBJ2-1; TRBD1 is a possible D gene (6 bases). Looked up from germline, CDR1 is LGHNA and CDR2 is YSLEER. This CDR3 contains 17 residues. The germline V and J ends were trimmed by 1 base and 4 bases, with 17 bases remaining between them. CDR3 sequence: CASSQGGPGTTYNEQFF. The CDR3 nucleotides read TGCGCCAGCAGCCAAGGGGGACCAGGGACAACTTACAATGAGCAGTTCTTC.

The rearrangement joins TRBV7-2 to TRBJ2-3, with 10 bases that match TRBD2. The CDR3 runs 14 residues. The germline CDR1 and CDR2 sequences are SGHTA and FQGNSA. The V and J ends lost 4 bases and 9 bases, in that order; junction bases with no gene match: 7. CDR3 region: CASSSSGGASTQYF. CDR3 bases: TGTGCCAGCAGCTCTAGCGGGGGCGCGTCAACGCAGTATTTT.

V and J are TRBV10-3 and TRBJ2-2, with 8 bases identical to TRBD1. This CDR3 is built from 14 residues. V shed 10 bases and J 1 base; nucleotides not matched to a gene: 5. From germline, CDR1 is ENHRY and CDR2 SYGVKD. The CDR3 DNA is TGTGCCACCACAGGGACAGGGAACACCGGGGAGCTGTTTTTT. Translated: CATTGTGNTGELFF.

This clone was seen a few times. The rearrangement uses TRBV7-9 and TRBJ1-2, with TRBD1 matching over 7 bases. Losses at the gene ends were 6 bases for V and 4 bases for J; bases not matched to a gene: 8. Germline V gene sequence: CDR1 SEHNR, CDR2 FQNEAQ (reference sequence). The CDR3 runs to 14 residues. The CDR3 sequence is CASSNTGDFYGYTF. CDR3 sequence (DNA): TGTGCCAGCAGTAACACAGGGGATTTCTATGGCTACACCTTC.

V and J are TRBV6-5 and TRBJ1-1, with TRBD1 as a possible D gene (6 bases). V lost 7 bases and J 7 bases, leaving 13 bases between the germline ends. From germline, CDR1 is MNHEY and CDR2 SVGAGI. CDR3 size: 12 residues. The chain's CDR3 is CASTPGALEAFF. The CDR3 DNA follows: TGTGCCAGCACCCCAGGGGCCCTTGAAGCTTTCTTT.

The V gene is TRBV20-1, the J gene TRBJ1-6; D is unresolved. V was trimmed by 3 bases and J by 5 bases, leaving 17 bases between them. CDR1 DFQATT and CDR2 SNEGSKA come from the germline V gene (reference sequence). The CDR3 loop spans 16 amino acids. CDR3 residues: CSASIFPVSNNSPLHF. The CDR3, as DNA: TGCAGTGCTAGTATATTTCCGGTCTCAAATAATTCACCCCTCCACTTT.

The genes are TRBV4-1 and TRBJ1-5; perhaps TRBD1 as D (5 bases). Trimming took off 4 bases at V and 0 bases at J, with 19 bases between the two ends. The CDR3 loop spans 18 amino acids. Germline CDR1 and CDR2: MGHRA and YSYEKL. CDR3 amino acids: CASSLSGGGGYSNQPQHF. CDR3 coding DNA: TGCGCCAGCAGCCTTTCCGGTGGCGGGGGGTATAGCAATCAGCCCCAGCATTTT.

The chain uses TRBV6-6 and TRBJ2-1, with a weak D call TRBD2 (6 bases). Germline lookup yields CDR1 MNHNY and CDR2 SVGAGI (reference sequence). Between the trimmed V and J ends, which lost 6 bases and 7 bases, there was a span of 22 bases. This CDR3 is 16 amino acids long. The CDR3 DNA reads TGTGCCAGCAGGTCAACCGGGACCTCGGCGGGGAATGAGCAGTTCTTC. It yields the protein CASRSTGTSAGNEQFF.

This sequence joins TRBV4-1 and TRBJ2-3; TRBD2 agrees at 8 bases. Trimming at V came to 0 bases and at J to 3 bases, leaving 5 bases not matched to a gene. Germline V lookup: CDR1 MGHRA, CDR2 YSYEKL. This CDR3 is built from 16 residues. CDR3 sequence: CASSQDRLAWTDTQYF. CDR3 sequence (DNA): TGCGCCAGCAGCCAAGACCGACTAGCGTGGACAGATACGCAGTATTTT.